This T cell receptor beta chain was recovered during a study of blood T cell repertoires in COVID-19. Method: immunoSEQ multiplex PCR; TCRdb's copy keeps in-frame clones and lacks some. This sample has under 20,000 clones; 80% to 95% occur once, and the top ten carry about 4%. Germline V CDR1 and CDR2: SQVTM, ANQGSEA. The CDR3 is 13 amino acids. J gave up 3 bases and V 5 bases, and 7 bases lay outside the gene matches. What was sequenced was peripheral blood. This chain links TRBV29-1 with TRBJ2-7; TRBD2 aligns across 7 bases. This TCR was sampled from a woman aged 45-65 years with active COVID-19. CDR3 sequence reads: CSVSGEGRYEQYF. CDR3 bases: TGCAGCGTTTCGGGGGAGGGACGCTACGAGCAGTACTTC.